The rows below give T cell receptor beta chains drawn from one sample of a study of early T cells in non-severe SARS-CoV-2 infection. TCRdb independently ran MiXCR on the 5' RACE reads; one entry per CDR3 protein. The sample lists approximately 81,000 distinct CDR3 sequences; about 13% were seen once. The specimen sequenced was whole blood. These TCRs come from an adult who was a healthcare worker with PCR-confirmed SARS-CoV-2 infection or an uninfected control (not recorded which). The CDR3 runs from the conserved cysteine through the conserved F or W. Each record gives: J gene, D gene, clone size, V gene, CDR3 DNA, CDR3 protein. A D gene is named only where the DNA matches it firmly. Clone size is not always given. Where it is, it says once, few, many or a class for expanded clones.

TRBJ2-3	TRBD2	-	TRBV7-3	TGTGCCAGCAGCCTCCGGTCTAGCGGGATGCCCGGCACAGATACGCAGTATTTT	CASSLRSSGMPGTDTQYF
TRBJ2-2	TRBD1	-	TRBV11-3	TGTGCCAGCAGCTCCGGGACAGGTGGTTACTCGAACACCGGGGAGCTGTTTTTT	CASSSGTGGYSNTGELFF
TRBJ1-5	-	-	TRBV6-5	TGTGCCAGCAGTTATGGGGGGCGGCAGCCCCAGCATTTT	CASSYGGRQPQHF
TRBJ2-7	-	few	TRBV28	TGTGCCAGCAGTGTCCCAGACGAGCAGTACTTC	CASSVPDEQYF
TRBJ1-1	-	once	TRBV5-5	TGTGCCAGCAGCTTGGCGCAGTCCGTCACTGAAGCTTTCTTT	CASSLAQSVTEAFF
TRBJ2-3	TRBD2	-	TRBV6-4	TGTGCCAGCAGTGTCCACCCCCCGGGCGGGGGTACAGATACGCAGTATTTT	CASSVHPPGGGTDTQYF
TRBJ2-5	TRBD1	-	TRBV3-1	TGTGCCAGCAGCCTCCCCAATAGGGAACAGGGGAAGACCCAGTACTTC	CASSLPNREQGKTQYF
TRBJ1-1	-	many	TRBV29-1	TGCAGCGTTGAAATTAGAGGGGGTACTGAAGCTTTCTTT	CSVEIRGGTEAFF
TRBJ2-7	-	many	TRBV2	TGTGCCAGCAGAAGGGGAGGCTCCACCTACGAGCAGTACTTC	CASRRGGSTYEQYF
TRBJ2-3	-	few	TRBV11-1	TGTGCCAGCAGCGGTAGTGGGGGGGCCCGGACAGATACGCAGTATTTT	CASSGSGGARTDTQYF
TRBJ1-2	-	few	TRBV18	TGTGCCAGCTCACCAGCGTCCTATGGCTACACCTTC	CASSPASYGYTF
TRBJ2-7	-	once	TRBV29-1	TGCAGCTCACGGGCAGGGGAAACCTACGAGCAGTACTTC	CSSRAGETYEQYF
TRBJ2-7	TRBD2	-	TRBV4-1	TGCGCCAGCAGCCTACTTAGCGGGAGTATCTACGAGCAGTACTTC	CASSLLSGSIYEQYF
TRBJ1-1	-	many	TRBV3-1	TGTGCCAGCAGCCCCCGATTGAGGGGAGGGAACACTGAAGCTTTCTTT	CASSPRLRGGNTEAFF
TRBJ1-2	-	many	TRBV4-2	TGTGCCAGCAGCCAAGAGAGGACAGCGCCCTATGGCTACACCTTC	CASSQERTAPYGYTF
TRBJ2-2	-	few	TRBV5-1	TGCGCCAGCAGCCCCAGGGCCGGGACACACCCCGGCGGGGAGCTGTTTTTT	CASSPRAGTHPGGELFF
TRBJ2-6	-	few	TRBV9	TGTGCCAGCAGAGCCAGGTCTGGGGCCAACGTCCTGACTTTC	CASRARSGANVLTF
TRBJ2-1	TRBD2	many	TRBV7-2	TGTGCCAGCAGCTCATCCGGGACTAGAAACAATGAGCAGTTCTTC	CASSSSGTRNNEQFF
TRBJ2-5	TRBD2	few	TRBV28	TGTGCCAGCAGTTCCCGACTAGCCACCCTTAAAGGCGAAGAGACCCAGTACTTC	CASSSRLATLKGEETQYF
TRBJ1-2	TRBD1	-	TRBV2	TGTGCCAGCAGTTCGGACAGGGCAGCATATGGCTACACCTTC	CASSSDRAAYGYTF
TRBJ2-4	-	-	TRBV5-1	TGCGCCAGCAGCTTGGCCCCGGACAGACCAAGGTTCATTCAGTACTTC	CASSLAPDRPRFIQYF
TRBJ1-2	TRBD1	-	TRBV18	TGTGCCAGCTCACAGACCCCCGGGACAGGGGTTTCTACCAACTATGGCTACACCTTC	CASSQTPGTGVSTNYGYTF
TRBJ2-2	TRBD1	few	TRBV24-1	TGTGCCACCAGTGATCAGGGGGCCGGGGAGCTGTTTTTT	CATSDQGAGELFF